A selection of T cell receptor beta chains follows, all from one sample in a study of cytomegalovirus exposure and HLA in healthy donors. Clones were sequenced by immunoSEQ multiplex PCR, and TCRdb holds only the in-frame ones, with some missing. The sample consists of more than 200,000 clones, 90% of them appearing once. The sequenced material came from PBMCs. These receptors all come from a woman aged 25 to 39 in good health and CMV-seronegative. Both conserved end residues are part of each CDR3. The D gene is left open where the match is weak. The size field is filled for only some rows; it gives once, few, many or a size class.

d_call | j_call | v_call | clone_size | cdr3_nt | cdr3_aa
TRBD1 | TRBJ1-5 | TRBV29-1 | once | TGCAGCGTCAGACAGGGGAATCAGCCCCAGCATTTT | CSVRQGNQPQHF
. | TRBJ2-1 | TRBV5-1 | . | TGCGCCAGCAGCTCCAGGACGGGCCAGGGGAGGGATGAGCAGTTCTTC | CASSSRTGQGRDEQFF
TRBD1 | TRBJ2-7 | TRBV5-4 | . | TGTGCCAGCAGCTACGGGACAGGGTCCTACGAGCAGTACTTC | CASSYGTGSYEQYF
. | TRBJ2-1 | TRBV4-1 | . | TGCGCCAGCAGCCAAGGGGGTGAGCAGTTCTTC | CASSQGGEQFF
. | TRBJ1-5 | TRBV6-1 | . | TGTGCCAGCATTGAAGAGGGCTACAGCAATCAGCCCCAGCATTTT | CASIEEGYSNQPQHF
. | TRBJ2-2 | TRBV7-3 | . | TGTGCCAGCAGCACAACCAGCACCGGGGAGCTGTTTTTT | CASSTTSTGELFF
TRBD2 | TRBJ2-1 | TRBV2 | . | TGTGCCAGCACTGCTGGGACTGGCGGGAGGTACAATGAGCAGTTCTTC | CASTAGTGGRYNEQFF
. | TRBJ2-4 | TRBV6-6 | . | TGTGCCAGCAGCCGACCCGTCGGAAACATTCAGTACTTC | CASSRPVGNIQYF
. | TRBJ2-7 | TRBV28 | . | TGTGCCAGCAGTTTAGGGCAGGGAATCTACGAGCAGTACTTC | CASSLGQGIYEQYF
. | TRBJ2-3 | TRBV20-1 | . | TGCAGTGCTCACGCAGATACGCAGTATTTT | CSAHADTQYF
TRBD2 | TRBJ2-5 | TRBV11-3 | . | TGTGCCAGCAGCTTAGAGCCCCCGTTTAGCGGGAGAGGAGAGACCCAGTACTTC | CASSLEPPFSGRGETQYF
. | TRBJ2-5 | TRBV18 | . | TGTGCCAGCTCGCCTTCTCTTGGCAGATCCCAAGAGACCCAGTACTTC | CASSPSLGRSQETQYF
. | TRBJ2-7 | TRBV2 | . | TGTGCCAGCAGCCAGACAGAGTACGAGCAGTACTTC | CASSQTEYEQYF
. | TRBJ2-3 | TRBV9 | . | TGTGCCAGCAGCGTAGTCTCCCACTCGGATACGCAGTATTTT | CASSVVSHSDTQYF
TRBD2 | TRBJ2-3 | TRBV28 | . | TGTGCCAGCAGTCCCCGCACGGCGGGAGACACAGATACGCAGTATTTT | CASSPRTAGDTDTQYF
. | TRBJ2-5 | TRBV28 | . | TGTGCCAGGTTACCGGGGCCTCAAGAGACCCAGTACTTC | CARLPGPQETQYF
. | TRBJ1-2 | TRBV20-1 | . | TGCAGTGCTACAGGGGTTTATGGCTACACCTTC | CSATGVYGYTF
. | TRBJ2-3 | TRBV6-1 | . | TGTGCCAGCCACCGGACTCTCACAGATACGCAGTATTTT | CASHRTLTDTQYF
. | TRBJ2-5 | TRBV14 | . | TGTGCCAGCAGCCATGGACACGAACAAGAGACCCAGTACTTC | CASSHGHEQETQYF
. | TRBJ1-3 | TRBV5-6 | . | TGTGCCAGCAGCTTGGCCTTAGGGACATCTGGAAACACCATATATTTT | CASSLALGTSGNTIYF
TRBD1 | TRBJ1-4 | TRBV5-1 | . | TGCGCCAGCAGCCTTGGGGGGACAGGGTACGAAAAACTGTTTTTT | CASSLGGTGYEKLFF
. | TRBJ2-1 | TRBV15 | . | TGTGCCACCAGCAGAGGGCGGGATCACAATGAGCAGTTCTTC | CATSRGRDHNEQFF
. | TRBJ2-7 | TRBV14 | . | TGTGCCAGCAGCCAAGGGCGGGATGGAGAGGGCTTC | CASSQGRDGEGF
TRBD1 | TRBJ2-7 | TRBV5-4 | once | TGTGCCAGCAGCATGACCCGGGACAGCTCCTACGAGCAGTACTTC | CASSMTRDSSYEQYF
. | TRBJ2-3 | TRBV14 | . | TGTGCCAGCAGCCAATACAGGACGATCACAGATACGCAGTATTTT | CASSQYRTITDTQYF
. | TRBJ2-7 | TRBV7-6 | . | TGTGCCAGCAGCCCGGGGGTCGCCTACGAGCAGTACTTC | CASSPGVAYEQYF
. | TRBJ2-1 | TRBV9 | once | TGTGCCAGCAGCGTAGCGCTAGGCTCCTACAATGAGCAGTTCTTC | CASSVALGSYNEQFF
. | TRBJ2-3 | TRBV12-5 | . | TGTGCTAGTGGTTTGGGGTCGACCACAGATACGCAGTATTTT | CASGLGSTTDTQYF
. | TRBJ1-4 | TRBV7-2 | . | TGTGCCAGCAGCTTAGCCCGGACAACTAATGAAAAACTGTTTTTT | CASSLARTTNEKLFF
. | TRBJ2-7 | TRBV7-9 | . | TGTGCCAGCAGCCCACCGTACGGGGACCCCTACGAGCAGTACTTC | CASSPPYGDPYEQYF
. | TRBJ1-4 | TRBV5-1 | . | TGCGCCAGCAGTTATGGACCAACTAATGAAAAACTGTTTTTT | CASSYGPTNEKLFF
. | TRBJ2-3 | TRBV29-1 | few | TGCAGCGTTGCTGAGACTCCCCTCCGCACAGATACGCAGTATTTT | CSVAETPLRTDTQYF
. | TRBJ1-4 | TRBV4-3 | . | TGCGCCAGCAGCCAGAGCCCCAGGGATTTGGAAAAACTGTTTTTT | CASSQSPRDLEKLFF
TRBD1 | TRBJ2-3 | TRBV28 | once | TGTGCCAGCAGTTTATTTCCGGGACAGACAAGCACAGATACGCAGTATTTT | CASSLFPGQTSTDTQYF
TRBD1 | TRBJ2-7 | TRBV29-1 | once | TGCAGCGTTGAGAACTCCTTTATATCCGGGACAGGGACCTACGAGCAGTACTTC | CSVENSFISGTGTYEQYF
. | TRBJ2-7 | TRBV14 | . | TGTGCCAGCAGTCGATCCCGGGACATTGCCTACGAGCAGTACTTC | CASSRSRDIAYEQYF
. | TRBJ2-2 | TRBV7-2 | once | TGTGCCAGCAGCTCGTCGGGGATTTTTTCAACCGGGGAGCTGTTTTTT | CASSSSGIFSTGELFF
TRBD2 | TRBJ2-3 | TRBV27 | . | TGTGCCAGCAGTTTATCGGCGGGAGGCACAGATACGCAGTATTTT | CASSLSAGGTDTQYF
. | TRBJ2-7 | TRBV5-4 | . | TGTGCCAGCAGCCCACAGGGGAGGGACTACGAGCAGTACTTC | CASSPQGRDYEQYF
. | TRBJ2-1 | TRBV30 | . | TGTGCCTGGAGTGTTCTCTACAATGAGCAGTTCTTC | CAWSVLYNEQFF
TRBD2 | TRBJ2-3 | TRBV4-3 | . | TGCGCCAGCAGCCAAGATCGGGCGGGAGGTAGCACAGATACGCAGTATTTT | CASSQDRAGGSTDTQYF
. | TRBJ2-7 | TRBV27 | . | TGTGCCACCCGAGGGGCAGACGAGCAGTACTTC | CATRGADEQYF
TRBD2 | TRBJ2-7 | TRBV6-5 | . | TGTGCCAGCAGAACCGGGACTAGCTACGAGCAGTACTTC | CASRTGTSYEQYF
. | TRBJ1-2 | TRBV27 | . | TGTGCCAGCAGTCCCCGCCTCGACAGACTGGTCGACTATGGCTACACCTTC | CASSPRLDRLVDYGYTF
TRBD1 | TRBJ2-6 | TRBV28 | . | TGTGCCAGCAGTTTCTACAGGGGAACTGGGGCCAACGTCCTGACTTTC | CASSFYRGTGANVLTF
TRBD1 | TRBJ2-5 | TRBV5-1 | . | TGCGCCAGCAGCTTCCGACAGGGAGTACGGGAGACCCAGTACTTC | CASSFRQGVRETQYF
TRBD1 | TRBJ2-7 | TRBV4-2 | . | TGTGCCAGCAGCTATACTGCCTCGACAGGGGCTTCCTACGAGCAGTACTTC | CASSYTASTGASYEQYF
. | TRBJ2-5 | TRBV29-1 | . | TGCAGCGTCGCCGACATGAAAACCCAGTACTTC | CSVADMKTQYF
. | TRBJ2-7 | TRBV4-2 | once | TGTGCCAGCAGCCAAGACGAGGGAAGGAGCTACGAGCAGTACTTC | CASSQDEGRSYEQYF
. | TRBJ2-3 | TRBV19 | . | TGTGCCAGTAGTATGGCGGCGGGGATGGGGGGCAGCATGGATACGCAGTATTTT | CASSMAAGMGGSMDTQYF